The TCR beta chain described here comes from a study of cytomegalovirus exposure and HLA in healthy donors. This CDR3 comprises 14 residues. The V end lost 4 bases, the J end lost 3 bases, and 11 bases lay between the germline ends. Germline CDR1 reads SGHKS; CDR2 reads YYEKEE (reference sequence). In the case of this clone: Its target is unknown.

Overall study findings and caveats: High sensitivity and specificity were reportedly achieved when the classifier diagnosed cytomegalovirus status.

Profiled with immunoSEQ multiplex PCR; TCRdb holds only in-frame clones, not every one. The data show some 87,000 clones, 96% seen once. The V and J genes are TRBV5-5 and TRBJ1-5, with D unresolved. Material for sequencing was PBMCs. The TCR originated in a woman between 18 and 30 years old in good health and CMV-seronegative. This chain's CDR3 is CASSRSGVNQPQHF. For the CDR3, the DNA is TGTGCCAGCAGCCGTTCGGGAGTCAATCAGCCCCAGCATTTT.